A single sample is the source of the 20 T cell receptor beta chains below, sequenced in a study of blood T cell repertoires in COVID-19. The protocol was immunoSEQ multiplex PCR, while the TCRdb copy is restricted to in-frame clones and leaves out a portion. The data contain about 260,000 clones, around 87% of them singletons. The sequencing input was peripheral blood. These receptors all stem from a woman aged 55-69 years with COVID-19, enrolled during active disease.

The V call is TRBV24-1, the J call TRBJ2-5; 9 bases agree with TRBD2. The CDR3 has 14 amino acids. With V trimmed by 3 bases and J by 5 bases, 3 bases remained unmatched. Looked up from germline, CDR1 is KGHDR and CDR2 is SFDVKD. In DNA, the CDR3 is TGTGCCACCAGTGATCCAGGACTAGCGGAGACCCAGTACTTC. It translates to CATSDPGLAETQYF.

This chain joins TRBV5-4 and TRBJ2-2; D not certain. CDR1 is SGHNT, CDR2 YYREEE, per germline (reference sequence). Trimming removed 0 bases at V and 1 base at J, with 4 bases between. The CDR3 spans 14 residues. As DNA, the CDR3 is TGTGCCAGCAGCTTGGTTCAGAACACCGGGGAGCTGTTTTTT. Translation gives CASSLVQNTGELFF.

V is TRBV28 and J is TRBJ2-7; 8 bases map to TRBD2. Germline assignment: CDR1 MDHEN and CDR2 SYDVKM. J gave up 5 bases and V 7 bases, and 4 bases lay outside the gene matches. The length of the CDR3 is 12 residues. CDR3 sequence: CASTGRVHEQYF. The CDR3 DNA follows: TGTGCCAGCACCGGGAGGGTCCACGAGCAGTACTTC.

The CDR3 reads CASSMGGDHQPRQPQHF. The CDR3 bases are TGTGCCAGTAGTATGGGGGGGGACCACCAGCCTCGGCAGCCCCAGCATTTT. The genes are TRBV19 and TRBJ1-5; perhaps TRBD1 as D (5 bases). The CDR3 loop spans 17 amino acids. CDR1 and CDR2 from the germline V gene are LNHDA and SQIVND (reference sequence). Trimming removed 3 bases from V and 7 bases from J, with 22 bases in between.

The chain recombines TRBV3-1 (or the pseudogene TRBV3-2) with TRBJ1-2; maybe TRBD1 (6 bases). CDR3 length: 14 residues. The ends were cut back, 6 bases at V and 3 bases at J, with 14 bases in the middle. Germline values: CDR1 LGHDT, CDR2 YNNKEL (reference sequence). The CDR3 loop is CASRPRGGDYGYTF. CDR3 in DNA: TGTGCCAGCAGACCAAGAGGGGGGGACTATGGCTACACCTTC.

V and J are TRBV2 and TRBJ1-1, with D tentatively TRBD1 (5 bases). The V end lost 4 bases, the J end lost 1 base, and 7 bases lay between the germline ends. The CDR3 is 13 amino acids. CDR1 and CDR2 (germline): SNHLY, FYNNEI. This chain's CDR3 is CASSGQWNTEAFF. The CDR3 DNA is TGTGCCAGCAGTGGACAGTGGAACACTGAAGCTTTCTTT.

This chain connects TRBV7-3 to TRBJ2-7, with D tentatively TRBD2 (6 bases). The CDR3 is 14 residues long. CDR1 SGHTA and CDR2 FQGTGA come from the germline V gene. V gave up 6 bases and J gave up 7 bases, with 19 bases separating them. CDR3 loop: CASSMGGNSREQYF. Written as DNA, the CDR3 is TGTGCCAGCAGTATGGGGGGTAATTCGCGGGAGCAGTACTTC.

The rearrangement links TRBV28 to TRBJ1-2; TRBD1 is a possible D gene (5 bases). Germline-derived CDR1 and CDR2 are MDHEN and SYDVKM. Trimming left V 7 bases short and J 7 bases short, with 10 bases between. CDR3 length equals 11 residues. CDR3: CASNSRAGYTF. The CDR3 DNA is TGTGCCAGCAACTCCAGGGCTGGCTACACCTTC.

The V call is TRBV6-6, the J call TRBJ2-3; 8 nucleotides line up with TRBD2. The CDR3 runs to 15 residues. Per the germline V gene, CDR1 is MNHNY and CDR2 is SVGAGI (reference sequence). V dropped 6 bases and J dropped 4; count of bases not matched to a gene: 9. The CDR3 bases are TGTGCCAGCAGAAAGCGGGAGTCCGTTGCAGATACGCAGTATTTT. Its protein product is CASRKRESVADTQYF.

V and J are TRBV5-1 and TRBJ2-1, with 9 bases lining up with TRBD2. CDR1 SGHRS and CDR2 YFSETQ come from the germline V gene. With 7 bases clipped from V and 2 bases from J, the junction kept 10 bases outside the gene matches. The CDR3 is made up of 16 amino acids. The CDR3 loop reads CASDLTSGGAYNEQFF. CDR3 in DNA: TGCGCCAGCGATCTGACTAGCGGTGGGGCCTACAATGAGCAGTTCTTC.

The chain recombines TRBV7-6 with TRBJ2-7, with D possibly matching TRBD2 (6 bases). V lost 2 bases, J lost 5 bases, and 16 bases lay in between. Looked up from germline, CDR1 is SGHVS and CDR2 is FNYEAQ. This CDR3 spans 15 amino acids. Written as DNA, the CDR3 is TGTGCCAGCAGCTTAACCGGGACTCCGCCTAACGAGCAGTACTTC. Protein product: CASSLTGTPPNEQYF.

This rearrangement joins TRBV29-1 to TRBJ1-3, with D tentatively TRBD1 (5 bases). CDR3 length equals 11 residues. Looked up from germline, CDR1 is SQVTM and CDR2 is ANQGSEA. The CDR3 DNA sequence: TGCACGGGGGGGGAAGGAAACACCATATATTTT. The encoded protein is CTGGEGNTIYF.

The J gene is TRBJ1-1, the V gene TRBV30; the D is unclear. Per the germline V gene, CDR1 is GTSNPN and CDR2 is SVGIG (reference sequence). The CDR3 is 13 residues long. Trimming removed 4 bases from V and 2 bases from J, with 11 bases in between. This CDR3 reads CAWIERLNTEAFF. The CDR3 region has the DNA TGTGCCTGGATCGAGAGACTAAACACTGAAGCTTTCTTT.

The genes are TRBV2 and TRBJ1-2, with a possible D match to TRBD1 (6 bases). Looked up from germline, CDR1 is SNHLY and CDR2 is FYNNEI. Deletions cut 4 bases from V and 8 bases from J, with 14 bases between. This CDR3 is built from 13 residues. CDR3 in amino acids: CASSAEGGTGYTF. The CDR3 DNA reads TGTGCCAGCAGTGCGGAGGGAGGGACAGGCTACACCTTC.

The chain uses TRBV7-7 and TRBJ2-7; no firm D call. Germline V lookup: CDR1 SSHAT, CDR2 FNYEAQ (reference sequence). Trimming took 1 base from V and 2 from J, leaving 6 bases between them. CDR3 length: 13 amino acids. In DNA, the CDR3 is TGTGCCAGCAGCTTAGGGCGGACCTACGAGCAGTACTTC. Translated, it gives CASSLGRTYEQYF.

The J gene is TRBJ1-5, the V gene TRBV19, with D tentatively TRBD1 (6 bases). This CDR3 comprises 14 residues. V gave up 9 bases and J gave up 3 bases, with 15 bases separating them. Germline V CDR1 and CDR2: LNHDA, SQIVND (reference sequence). CDR3 residues: CASDQTGLNQPQHF. Here the CDR3 DNA reads TGTGCCAGCGACCAGACAGGCCTCAATCAGCCCCAGCATTTT. Complete variable domain (other parts from reference TRBV19 and TRBJ1-5): DGGITQSPKYLFRKEGQNVTLSCEQNLNHDAMYWYRQDPGQGLRLIYYSQIVNDFQKGDIAEGYSVSREKKESFPLTVTSAQKNPTAFYLCASDQTGLNQPQHFGDGTRLSIL.

This clone has just one count. The chain carries TRBV7-9 and TRBJ2-1, with D perhaps matching TRBD2 (6 bases). Trimming shortened V by 5 bases and J by 5 bases, and 16 bases separated the two germline ends. Per the germline V gene, CDR1 is SEHNR and CDR2 is FQNEAQ (reference sequence). The CDR3 covers 15 residues. CDR3: CASSPTSLPNNEQFF. CDR3 nucleotides: TGTGCCAGCAGCCCAACTAGCTTACCTAACAATGAGCAGTTCTTC. Combining the CDR3 with reference TRBV7-9 and TRBJ2-1 gives the whole variable domain DTGVSQNPRHKITKRGQNVTFRCDPISEHNRLYWYRQTLGQGPEFLTYFQNEAQLEKSRLLSDRFSAERPKGSFSTLEIQRTEQGDSAMYLCASSPTSLPNNEQFFGPGTRLTVL.

This clone was counted only a few times. This chain connects TRBV3-1 (or the pseudogene TRBV3-2) to TRBJ2-3; the match to TRBD2 covers 10 bases. V gave up 4 bases and J gave up 0 bases; unmatched junction bases: 7. CDR3 size: 17 residues. Germline loops: CDR1 LGHDT, CDR2 YNNKEL (reference sequence). DNA for the CDR3: TGTGCCAGCAGCCGAGCGGGAGGGCACTCTAGCACAGATACGCAGTATTTT. Its translation: CASSRAGGHSSTDTQYF.

The V and J genes are TRBV24-1 and TRBJ1-1; D perhaps matches TRBD1 (6 bases). The CDR3 is 14 residues long. Trimming stripped 9 bases from V and 5 bases from J, with 18 bases between. Per the germline V gene, CDR1 is KGHDR and CDR2 is SFDVKD. The CDR3 DNA sequence: TGTGCCACCCGGGACCGCCAGAGGGGGACTGAAGCTTTCTTT. Translation gives CATRDRQRGTEAFF.

This clone was picked up a small number of times. The V and J genes are TRBV28 and TRBJ2-5; 7 bases are a match to TRBD1. The germline gives CDR1 MDHEN, CDR2 SYDVKM. There are 13 residues in the CDR3. V gave up 9 bases and J gave up 1 base; unmatched junction bases: 5. The CDR3 loop reads CASRQGIQETQYF. The CDR3 region has the DNA TGTGCCAGTAGACAGGGCATCCAAGAGACCCAGTACTTC. Drawing the rest from reference TRBV28 and TRBJ2-5, the complete variable domain is DVKVTQSSRYLVKRTGEKVFLECVQDMDHENMFWYRQDPGLGLRLIYFSYDVKMKEKGDIPEGYSVSREKKERFSLILESASTNQTSMYLCASRQGIQETQYFGPGTRLLVL.